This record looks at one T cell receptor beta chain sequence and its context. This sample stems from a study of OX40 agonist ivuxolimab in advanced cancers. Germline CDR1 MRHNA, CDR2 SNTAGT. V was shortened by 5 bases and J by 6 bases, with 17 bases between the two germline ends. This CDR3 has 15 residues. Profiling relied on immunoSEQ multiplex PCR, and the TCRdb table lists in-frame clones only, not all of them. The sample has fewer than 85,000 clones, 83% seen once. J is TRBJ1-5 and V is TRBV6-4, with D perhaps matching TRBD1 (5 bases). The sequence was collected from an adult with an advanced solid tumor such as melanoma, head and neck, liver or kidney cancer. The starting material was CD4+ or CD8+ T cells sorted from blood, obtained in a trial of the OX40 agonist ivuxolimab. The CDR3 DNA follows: TGTGCCAGCAGTCCTGACAGTTTTGGAGGTCAGCCCCAGCATTTT. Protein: CASSPDSFGGQPQHF.